This T cell receptor (beta chain) was captured in a study of cytomegalovirus exposure and HLA in healthy donors. About the study: Within the Caucasian-associated ancestry cluster were roughly 82% of the approximately 400 genotyped donors.

60 Vbeta and 13 Jbeta primers were used in PCR. TCRdb keeps only in-frame clones here, not all; method: immunoSEQ multiplex PCR. The table records 150,000 or so clones, roughly 80% of them present only once. Study observations and caveats: A later analysis reportedly identified an Asian-associated ancestry cluster as carrying fewer N-insertions than the approximately 670-donor mean.

Germline CDR1 reads SGHTA; CDR2 reads FQGTGA. The germline V and J ends were trimmed by 6 bases and 8 bases, with 23 bases remaining between them. The CDR3 loop spans 16 amino acids. The table lists this clone with a few counts. Its matching antigen is unknown. This TCR came from a man aged 30-40 years in good health and CMV-seropositive. The V call is TRBV7-3, the J call TRBJ2-1; D may be TRBD2 (5 bases). Sequences were obtained from PBMCs. CDR3 coding DNA: TGTGCCAGCAGTGCCGGTTTAGTGAGTCTTAGCGATGAGCAGTTCTTC. Its translation: CASSAGLVSLSDEQFF.